A single T cell receptor (beta chain) is shown here with its context. What it recognizes is unknown. This sample was included in a study of blood T cells in healthy people across ages. General study points: Conclusively comparing naive with antigen-experienced cells was impossible with unsorted PBMCs. The study lacked donor CMV status, which possibly confounded expanded clonotype changes. Older individuals had lower TCR beta diversity per million T cells (the decline was roughly linear).

Combining a sample-barcoded 5' primer with a J-beta primer mix, a second PCR ran for 7 to 11 cycles. TCRdb independently ran MiXCR on the 5' RACE reads; one entry per CDR3 protein. In the table there are about 1.4 million distinct CDR3 sequences, 55% to 75% of which are singletons. This CDR3 comprises 15 residues. Germline V gene data show CDR1 as SEHNR and CDR2 as FQNEAQ (reference sequence). V was pared by 5 bases and J by 9 bases, with 20 bases between. Sequenced material: blood. The chain joins TRBV7-9 to TRBJ2-1; D possibly corresponds to TRBD2 (6 bases). The receptor comes from a man between 18 and 29 years old in good health. CDR3 sequence (DNA): TGTGCCAGCAGCCTCGACCGGGACTGGCATGGTGAGCAGTTCTTC. Amino acid sequence: CASSLDRDWHGEQFF. Full variable domain (missing parts from reference TRBV7-9 and TRBJ2-1): DTGVSQNPRHKITKRGQNVTFRCDPISEHNRLYWYRQTLGQGPEFLTYFQNEAQLEKSRLLSDRFSAERPKGSFSTLEIQRTEQGDSAMYLCASSLDRDWHGEQFFGPGTRLTVL.